This entry lists 15 T cell receptor beta chains sequenced from one sample in a study of blood T cells in healthy people across ages. A second PCR, run for roughly 7 to 12 cycles, used a sample-barcoded 5' primer plus a J-beta primer mix. TCRdb processed the 5' RACE reads anew with MiXCR; each CDR3 protein has one entry. The sample contains roughly 1,700,000 distinct CDR3 sequences, roughly 27% of which appear only once. Sequencing used blood. These receptors were obtained from a woman aged 25-40 years in good health.

A few counts support this clonotype. This rearrangement joins TRBV14 to TRBJ2-5; D is ambiguous. Germline V gene data show CDR1 as SGHDN and CDR2 as FVKESK. CDR3 length: 9 residues. V shed 10 bases and J shed 11 bases, with 11 bases lying between them. The CDR3 DNA reads as TGTGCCACCTGCGTCGGGCAGTACTTC. Translating it yields CATCVGQYF.

This clonotype has only a few counts. The chain employs TRBV20-1 and TRBJ1-5, with 7 bases aligning to TRBD1. Trimming took 6 bases from V and 5 from J; bases not matched to a gene: 10. Germline V CDR1 and CDR2: DFQATT, SNEGSKA (reference sequence). The CDR3 contains 14 residues. The CDR3 loop reads CSAKGRGGYQPQHF. The CDR3, as DNA: TGCAGTGCAAAGGGGAGAGGGGGCTATCAGCCCCAGCATTTT.

The rearrangement uses TRBV12-3 or TRBV12-4 and TRBJ2-3; D ambiguous. Trimming left V 7 bases short and J 1 base short, with 24 bases between. This CDR3 contains 18 residues. This chain's CDR3 is CASTLTLRRLAGTDTQYF. CDR3 sequence (DNA): TGTGCCAGCACCTTAACCCTCAGGCGGCTGGCGGGCACAGATACGCAGTATTTT.

Turning to this clonotype: Just one base apart from a much larger clone, this may be a read error. The J gene is TRBJ2-5, the V gene TRBV7-2, with TRBD2 identical over 10 bases. This CDR3 has 16 residues. In germline, CDR1 is SGHTA, CDR2 FQGNSA. In nucleotides, the CDR3 is TGTGCCAGCAGCTTAGCGGTAGCGGGGGGCCAAGAGACCCAGGACTTC. As protein: CASSLAVAGGQETQDF.

The chain is built from TRBV7-2 and TRBJ2-7, with 9 bases matching TRBD1. J lost 5 bases, V lost 5 bases, and 10 bases had no gene match. The CDR3 runs to 15 residues. Per the germline V gene, CDR1 is SGHTA and CDR2 is FQGNSA. CDR3 DNA: TGTGCCAGCAGCCTCGGGACAGGGTACCGGGACGAGCAGTACTTC. Translating it yields CASSLGTGYRDEQYF.

This rearrangement joins TRBV14 to TRBJ2-2, with 7 bases lining up with TRBD1. The CDR3 has 14 amino acids. The germline gives CDR1 SGHDN, CDR2 FVKESK. The V gene end was trimmed by 4 bases and the J gene end by 7 bases; junction bases not matched to a gene: 6. CDR3 nucleotide sequence: TGTGCCAGCAGCCCGACAGGGTTGGGCGGGGAGCTGTTTTTT. It yields the protein CASSPTGLGGELFF.

In this sample, this clonotype turned up many times. The chain employs TRBV29-1 and TRBJ1-1, with D tentatively TRBD1 (5 bases). In germline, CDR1 is SQVTM, CDR2 ANQGSEA. CDR3 length equals 13 residues. V was trimmed by 6 bases and J by 5 bases, leaving 16 bases between them. CDR3 loop: CSVSLGGGTEAFF. The CDR3 DNA is TGCAGCGTGTCCCTGGGGGGAGGGACTGAAGCTTTCTTT.

This clonotype was seen a few times. This chain links TRBV29-1 with TRBJ2-7; 7 nucleotides align to TRBD1. Germline trimming cut 7 bases from V and 2 bases from J; bases unmatched to any gene: 8. CDR1 and CDR2 (germline): SQVTM, ANQGSEA. The CDR3 spans 13 residues. The CDR3 DNA reads as TGCAGCGCCAGGGGGAATAGACCCTACGAGCAGTACTTC. Translated, it gives CSARGNRPYEQYF.

The rearrangement joins TRBV6-5 to TRBJ1-1; D is uncertain. Trimming pared 2 bases from V and 1 base from J, leaving 14 bases between. Germline CDR1 MNHEY, CDR2 SVGAGI. This CDR3 region has 16 residues. CDR3: CASSYEGGRSNTEAFF. CDR3 nucleotide sequence: TGTGCCAGCAGTTACGAGGGTGGGCGATCGAACACTGAAGCTTTCTTT.

The chain uses TRBV20-1 and TRBJ2-1; D not certain. Trimming took off 0 bases at V and 6 bases at J, with 21 bases between the two ends. Per the germline V gene, CDR1 is DFQATT and CDR2 is SNEGSKA (reference sequence). This CDR3 is 17 amino acids long. CDR3 region: CSARDWGRLEIANEQFF. Here the CDR3 DNA reads TGCAGTGCTAGAGATTGGGGTAGGCTAGAGATCGCCAATGAGCAGTTCTTC.

A note on this clonotype: Compared with germline, one end of the junction differs, possibly owing to a read error. The rearrangement links TRBV24-1 to TRBJ2-7, with 8 bases identical to TRBD2. The CDR3 extends over 16 amino acids. The germline gives CDR1 KGHDR, CDR2 SFDVKD. CDR3: CATGDSTSGFSYEQYF. DNA for the CDR3: TGTGCCACCGGTGACAGCACTAGCGGCTTCTCCTACGAGCAGTACTTC.

This sequence joins TRBV9 and TRBJ1-6; D may be TRBD1 (5 bases). Looked up from germline, CDR1 is SGDLS and CDR2 is YYNGEE. The ends were cut back, 4 bases at V and 10 bases at J, with 9 bases in the middle. The CDR3 has 12 residues. The CDR3 spells CASSKQGSPLHF. CDR3 nucleotides: TGTGCCAGCAGCAAGCAGGGATCACCCCTCCACTTT.

The sample holds many counts of this clonotype. This chain links TRBV7-6 with TRBJ2-7; TRBD2 agrees at 10 bases. Germline V lookup: CDR1 SGHVS, CDR2 FNYEAQ. CDR3 size: 17 residues. V was pared by 7 bases and J by 2 bases, with 14 bases of the junction left unmatched. CDR3 in DNA: TGTGCCAGCACCTCCCCCGCGGGACTAGCGAGGACCTACGAGCAGTACTTC. Residues: CASTSPAGLARTYEQYF.

This clonotype was detected only a few times. The chain has TRBV5-1 and TRBJ2-1; the match to TRBD2 covers 13 bases. V shed 0 bases, J shed 7 bases, and the junction held 7 bases outside the gene matches. Germline-derived CDR1 and CDR2 are SGHRS and YFSETQ. This CDR3 region has 17 residues. This chain's CDR3 is CASSLGLAGGAGNEQFF. The DNA of the CDR3 is TGCGCCAGCAGCTTGGGACTAGCGGGGGGCGCTGGAAATGAGCAGTTCTTC.

This clonotype has ten or more counts. The gene calls are TRBV14 and TRBJ1-1; 8 bases fit TRBD1. V shed 0 bases and J 0 bases; nucleotides not matched to a gene: 0. The V gene's germline CDR1 is SGHDN and CDR2 FVKESK. This CDR3 has 15 residues. CDR3 sequence reads: CASSQEDRVNTEAFF. CDR3 in DNA: TGTGCCAGCAGCCAAGAGGACAGGGTGAACACTGAAGCTTTCTTT.